The next 26 T cell receptor beta chains were all read from a single sample in a study of CD8+CD57+ T cells in acquired aplastic anemia. TCR beta VDJ and CDR3 profiles were obtained from a genomic DNA template. MiXCR, run by TCRdb on the reads, gives a single entry per CDR3 protein. The table includes fewer than 85,000 distinct CDR3 sequences, roughly 70% detected once. Patients selected for sequencing had displayed CD8+CD57+ cell expansion by flow cytometry. Sequencing was done on a sample of sorted CD4+, CD8+, or CD8+CD57+ T cells (not recorded which) from PBMCs. The receptor source for this set is a human donor with aplastic anemia.

This chain connects TRBV7-2 to TRBJ2-7, with 7 bases identical to TRBD2. Germline assignment: CDR1 SGHTA and CDR2 FQGNSA. CDR3 length: 14 amino acids. V lost 5 bases, J lost 0 bases, and 4 bases stayed unmatched. CDR3 amino acids: CASSLRTSSYEQYF. CDR3 nucleotide sequence: TGTGCCAGCAGCCTACGGACTAGCTCCTACGAGCAGTACTTC. Full variable domain (rest looked up from reference TRBV7-2 and TRBJ2-7): GAGVSQSPSNKVTEKGKDVELRCDPISGHTALYWYRQSLGQGLEFLIYFQGNSAPDKSGLPSDRFSAERTGGSVSTLTIQRTQQEDSAVYLCASSLRTSSYEQYFGPGTRLTVT.

Ten or more counts support this clonotype. This chain links TRBV7-9 with TRBJ1-2; possibly TRBD1 for D (5 bases). Germline CDR1 SEHNR, CDR2 FQNEAQ (reference sequence). V was trimmed by 3 bases and J by 0 bases, leaving 11 bases between them. The CDR3 length is 15 residues. Here the CDR3 reads CASSFLTETNYGYTF. The CDR3 nucleotides read TGTGCCAGCAGCTTCCTGACAGAAACTAACTATGGCTACACCTTC.

The chain has TRBV7-6 and TRBJ1-2; the D gene is possibly TRBD1 (6 bases). The CDR3 totals 15 residues. CDR1 and CDR2 from the germline V gene are SGHVS and FNYEAQ. V was trimmed by 5 bases and J by 4 bases, leaving 17 bases between them. CDR3 bases: TGTGCCAGCAGCCGAACTTCGACAGGTCGCTATGGCTACACCTTC. This codes for CASSRTSTGRYGYTF.

This clonotype occurred many times. The CDR3 loop is CASSATSGRSSYNEQFF. The CDR3 DNA is TGTGCCAGTAGTGCCACTAGCGGGAGGAGCTCCTACAATGAGCAGTTCTTC. The chain carries TRBV19 and TRBJ2-1, with 12 bases matching TRBD2. The germline V gene encodes CDR1 LNHDA and CDR2 SQIVND (reference sequence). CDR3 size: 17 residues. Trimming cost V 5 bases and J 0 bases; bases outside gene matches: 5. Full variable domain (missing parts from reference TRBV19 and TRBJ2-1): DGGITQSPKYLFRKEGQNVTLSCEQNLNHDAMYWYRQDPGQGLRLIYYSQIVNDFQKGDIAEGYSVSREKKESFPLTVTSAQKNPTAFYLCASSATSGRSSYNEQFFGPGTRLTVL.

J is TRBJ2-3 and V is TRBV15; 8 bases fit TRBD1. Unmatched junction bases numbered 7, after V lost 5 bases and J lost 3 bases. Looked up from germline, CDR1 is LNHNV and CDR2 is YYDKDF (reference sequence). The CDR3 has 15 amino acids. The CDR3 spells CATSPQGAATDTQYF. In DNA form, the CDR3 reads TGTGCCACCAGCCCCCAGGGGGCGGCAACAGATACGCAGTATTTT.

J is TRBJ2-1 and V is TRBV25-1; TRBD2 matches at 8 bases. The CDR3 length is 15 residues. Germline CDR1 and CDR2: MGHDK and SYGVNS. J gave up 9 bases and V 6 bases, and 13 bases lay outside the gene matches. This chain's CDR3 is CASSQDATGGTEQFF. The CDR3 nucleotides read TGTGCCAGCAGCCAAGATGCGACGGGAGGGACTGAGCAGTTCTTC.

This clonotype was counted at least ten times. This rearrangement joins TRBV30 to TRBJ2-7; TRBD2 aligns across 10 bases. CDR3 length: 14 residues. The ends lost 4 bases at V and 4 bases at J; junction bases unmatched: 7. CDR1 GTSNPN and CDR2 SVGIG come from the germline V gene (reference sequence). CDR3 residues: CAWTSGSMTYEQYF. The CDR3 coding sequence is TGTGCCTGGACTAGCGGGAGTATGACTTACGAGCAGTACTTC.

The V and J genes are TRBV25-1 and TRBJ2-1, with a tentative D call TRBD2 (6 bases). From germline, CDR1 is MGHDK and CDR2 SYGVNS. The CDR3 contains 16 residues. Deletions cut 1 base from V and 7 bases from J, with 17 bases between. The CDR3 loop reads CASSESRGSGANEQFF. The CDR3, as DNA: TGTGCCAGCAGTGAATCCCGGGGCTCGGGAGCAAATGAGCAGTTCTTC.

This clonotype was detected only a few times. The CDR3 reads CASSFRLQGGDTQYF. The CDR3 DNA follows: TGTGCCAGCAGCTTCAGACTTCAGGGGGGGGATACGCAGTATTTT. This chain connects TRBV7-2 to TRBJ2-3; D may be TRBD1 or TRBD2 (7 bases each). V dropped 3 bases and J dropped 6 bases, with 16 bases sitting between them. Germline V gene data show CDR1 as SGHTA and CDR2 as FQGNSA. The CDR3 covers 15 residues.

The V and J genes are TRBV7-8 and TRBJ2-4; 8 bases match TRBD1. The J segment lost 16 bases and the V segment lost 5 bases, leaving 10 bases of the junction unmatched. The CDR3 has 12 amino acids. The V gene's germline CDR1 is SGHVS and CDR2 FQNEAQ. For the CDR3, the DNA is TGTGCCAGCAGCCCCCGGACAGGGTCGAAATACTTC. It codes for CASSPRTGSKYF.

This clonotype was counted between two and nine times. The chain recombines TRBV7-7 with TRBJ2-7, with D possibly TRBD2 on 6 matching bases. Trimming stripped 5 bases from V and 3 bases from J, with 11 bases between. CDR3 size: 13 residues. The V gene's germline CDR1 is SSHAT and CDR2 FNYEAQ (reference sequence). CDR3 coding DNA: TGTGCCAGCAGCATCTCTAGCGACTACGAGCAGTACTTC. Protein: CASSISSDYEQYF.

The V call is TRBV20-1, the J call TRBJ1-5; TRBD1 agrees at 10 bases. J lost 0 bases, V lost 0 bases, and 5 bases had no gene match. Germline-derived CDR1 and CDR2 are DFQATT and SNEGSKA (reference sequence). The CDR3 is 17 amino acids. The DNA of the CDR3 is TGCAGTGCTAGAGATCGGGACAGGGGTTATAGCAATCAGCCCCAGCATTTT. Amino acid sequence: CSARDRDRGYSNQPQHF.

This clonotype was seen only a few times. V is TRBV7-2 and J is TRBJ2-2, with D uncertain. The CDR3 extends over 12 amino acids. The V gene lost 2 bases and the J gene lost 5 bases, with 3 bases spanning the gap. The germline gives CDR1 SGHTA, CDR2 FQGNSA. The CDR3 sequence is CASSLRTGELFF. The DNA for the CDR3 is TGTGCCAGCAGCTTAAGGACCGGGGAGCTGTTTTTT.

This chain links TRBV7-7 with TRBJ2-5, with 8 bases matching TRBD1. The length of the CDR3 is 14 residues. V dropped 2 bases and J dropped 4; count of bases not matched to a gene: 3. Per the germline V gene, CDR1 is SSHAT and CDR2 is FNYEAQ (reference sequence). CDR3 loop: CASSLSRGRETQYF. The CDR3 DNA is TGTGCCAGCAGCTTAAGCAGGGGGCGAGAGACCCAGTACTTC.

The chain combines TRBV11-1 with TRBJ2-7; 12 positions agree with TRBD2. Germline V lookup: CDR1 SGHAT, CDR2 FQDESV (reference sequence). Trimming took 5 bases from V and 4 from J; bases not matched to a gene: 9. The CDR3 has 16 residues. Here the CDR3 reads CASSPRASGGGYEQYF. In nucleotides, the CDR3 is TGTGCCAGCAGCCCCCGGGCTAGCGGGGGGGGATACGAGCAGTACTTC.

A note on this clonotype: A read error may produce the germline difference seen at one junction end. The rearrangement joins TRBV10-3 to TRBJ2-7, with a tentative D call TRBD2 (6 bases). This CDR3 is 12 amino acids long. Germline CDR1 and CDR2: ENHRY and SYGVKD. The CDR3 spells CAIRGDSNEQYF. The CDR3 region has the DNA TGTGCCATCAGGGGGGACTCCAACGAGCAGTACTTC.

DNA of the CDR3: TGTGCCAGCAGCCGACCGGGACCGGGGACCGGGGAGCTGTTTTTT. Protein sequence: CASSRPGPGTGELFF. The J gene is TRBJ2-2, the V gene TRBV7-9; D is possibly TRBD1 or TRBD2 (5 bases each). The CDR3 spans 15 residues. V lost 5 bases and J 5 bases, leaving 15 bases between the germline ends. Germline values: CDR1 SEHNR, CDR2 FQNEAQ (reference sequence).

The CDR3 DNA follows: TGTGCCACCAGCGGGACTAGCGGTTACAATGAGCAGTTCTTC. This gives the protein CATSGTSGYNEQFF. The V and J genes are TRBV24-1 and TRBJ2-1; 11 bases line up with TRBD2. CDR3 length: 14 residues. Trimming took 7 bases from V and 4 from J; bases not matched to a gene: 2. Per the germline V gene, CDR1 is KGHDR and CDR2 is SFDVKD.

The rearrangement uses TRBV4-3 and TRBJ1-6, with 7 bases matching TRBD1. The trim removed 5 bases at V and 0 bases at J, leaving 4 bases unmatched. This CDR3 contains 16 residues. In germline, CDR1 is LGHNA, CDR2 YSLEER. Written as DNA, the CDR3 is TGCGCCAGCAGCTCCAGGGGGACCTCCTATAATTCACCCCTCCACTTT. This encodes CASSSRGTSYNSPLHF.

The V and J genes are TRBV19 and TRBJ2-7; 9 bases line up with TRBD1. Germline lookup yields CDR1 LNHDA and CDR2 SQIVND (reference sequence). Trimming at V came to 4 bases and at J to 7 bases, leaving 8 bases not matched to a gene. The CDR3 has 14 amino acids. CDR3 in DNA: TGTGCCAGTAGTACCGGGACAGGGCCTCGGGAGCAGTACTTC. Protein product: CASSTGTGPREQYF.

This clonotype has just a few counts. The chain joins TRBV27 to TRBJ1-5; no clear D. V gave up 6 bases and J gave up 0 bases, with 6 bases separating them. The CDR3 runs to 13 residues. The germline CDR1 and CDR2 sequences are MNHEY and SMNVEV (reference sequence). CDR3 loop: CASRLSSNQPQHF. The DNA for the CDR3 is TGTGCCAGCAGACTATCTAGCAATCAGCCCCAGCATTTT.

A few counts support this clonotype. The rearrangement joins TRBV11-2 to TRBJ1-1, with D tentatively TRBD1 (6 bases). In germline, CDR1 is SGHAT, CDR2 FQNNGV. V shed 0 bases and J shed 1 base, with 15 bases lying between them. The CDR3 spans 17 residues. CDR3 DNA sequence: TGTGCCAGCAGCTTAGAGAGTACAGGGCACGGGAACACTGAAGCTTTCTTT. As protein: CASSLESTGHGNTEAFF.

J is TRBJ1-1 and V is TRBV10-3; the match to TRBD1 covers 7 bases. V lost 6 bases, J lost 5 bases, and 9 bases stayed unmatched. The germline V gene has CDR1 ENHRY and CDR2 SYGVKD. The CDR3 has 14 amino acids. CDR3 amino acids: CAIRPQGQGTEAFF. CDR3 in DNA: TGTGCCATCAGGCCACAGGGGCAGGGTACTGAAGCTTTCTTT.

The rearrangement uses TRBV29-1 and TRBJ1-1; D not resolved. The CDR3 sequence is 12 residues long. Germline CDR1 is SQVTM and CDR2 is ANQGSEA. The V and J ends lost 8 bases and 1 base respectively, with 11 bases between them. CDR3 sequence: CSCRAGNTEAFF. Written as DNA, the CDR3 is TGCAGCTGTCGGGCAGGGAACACTGAAGCTTTCTTT.

This clonotype showed up just a few times. The rearrangement uses TRBV10-3 and TRBJ2-1; 7 positions match TRBD1. CDR3 length equals 15 residues. Germline loops: CDR1 ENHRY, CDR2 SYGVKD. V dropped 6 bases and J dropped 2; count of bases not matched to a gene: 7. CDR3 bases: TGTGCCATCAGGACAGGGTTTGGGGCCTACAATGAGCAGTTCTTC. Translation: CAIRTGFGAYNEQFF.

This chain connects TRBV20-1 to TRBJ2-5; 13 bases match TRBD2. The junction had 8 bases not matched to a gene; V was cut back by 5 bases and J by 5 bases. Per the germline V gene, CDR1 is DFQATT and CDR2 is SNEGSKA (reference sequence). The CDR3 is 15 amino acids. The CDR3 DNA reads TGCAGTGCTCCTACTAGCGGGGGGGCAAGGGAGACCCAGTACTTC. This encodes CSAPTSGGARETQYF.